The rows below give T cell receptor beta chains drawn from one sample of a study of shared clonotypes between healthy human individuals. TCRdb's copy holds only in-frame clones and misses some; the assay was immunoSEQ multiplex PCR. The data hold over 2,000,000 clones, with about 93% observed a single time. The sample comprised naive CD8+ T cells from PBMCs. These receptors were taken from a man between 18 and 35 years old in good health. Some clones in this sample may be carry-over from other donors' samples. Each CDR3 is given with its conserved first and last residue. D genes are given only for firm matches. Only some rows state a clone size, as once, few, many or a class for expanded clones.

>-|TRBV7-8|TRBJ1-5|-
TGTGCCAGCAGCTCTTTTAATCAGCCCCAGCATTTT
CASSSFNQPQHF
>-|TRBV7-9|TRBJ1-2|-
TGTGCCAGCAGCCCGAGGGGTCCAATTACGAACTATGGCTACACCTTC
CASSPRGPITNYGYTF
>-|TRBV2|TRBJ1-3|TRBD1
TGTGCCAGCAGTGTGACAGGGGGCTCTGGAAACACCATATATTTT
CASSVTGGSGNTIYF
>-|TRBV4-1|TRBJ2-1|-
TGCGCCAGCAGCCAAGTGGGACACGGGGCGTACAATGAGCAGTTCTTC
CASSQVGHGAYNEQFF
>-|TRBV4-1|TRBJ1-3|TRBD1
TGCGCCAGCAGCCCAATCCAGGGGGCGCGAGGAAACACCATATATTTT
CASSPIQGARGNTIYF
>-|TRBV7-9|TRBJ2-1|-
TGTGCCAGCACCCCAACGCTAAACAATGAGCAGTTCTTC
CASTPTLNNEQFF
>once|TRBV4-1|TRBJ2-2|TRBD2
TGCGCCAGCAGCCACCGCGACGTAGCGGGCACCGGGGAGCTGTTTTTT
CASSHRDVAGTGELFF
>-|TRBV7-9|TRBJ2-5|-
TGTGCCAGCAGCTTAAGCTTGCAGGGTACGGAGACCCAGTACTTC
CASSLSLQGTETQYF
>once|TRBV4-3|TRBJ2-3|-
TGCGCCAGCAGCCAACATCCGGGACCCGAAGCCACAGATACGCAGTATTTT
CASSQHPGPEATDTQYF
>-|TRBV6-1|TRBJ1-1|-
TGTGCCAGCAATCTCCTCGGTGGAGCGAACACTGAAGCTTTCTTT
CASNLLGGANTEAFF
>-|TRBV4-2|TRBJ1-2|-
TGTGCCAGCAGCCCGGGACATGGCTACACCTTC
CASSPGHGYTF
>-|TRBV14|TRBJ2-1|TRBD1
TGTGCCAGCAGCCAACCCCGGGACAGGGGGTTTTCCTCCTACAATGAGCAGTTCTTC
CASSQPRDRGFSSYNEQFF
>-|TRBV29-1|TRBJ1-2|-
TGCAGCGTTCTCCCCGGGACCGCTGGAAGGGATGGCTACACCTTC
CSVLPGTAGRDGYTF
>-|TRBV19|TRBJ2-1|TRBD2
TGTGCCAGTAGTACCGCTCGGAGGGGAGGGATCCAGCGAATCGGCAATGAGCAGTTCTTC
CASSTARRGGIQRIGNEQFF
>once|TRBV21-1|TRBJ1-2|-
TGTGCCAGCAGCAAAAGGGGGTGTAGGCAGAATAACTATGGCTACACCTTC
CASSKRGCRQNNYGYTF
>-|TRBV7-9|TRBJ1-5|TRBD1
TGTGCCAGCAGCCTATCGGACAGGGAGGATCAGCCCCAGCATTTT
CASSLSDREDQPQHF
>-|TRBV7-9|TRBJ2-7|-
TGTGCCAGCAGCACCCTCTCCGGGGGCGCGGTCAACGAGCAGTACTTC
CASSTLSGGAVNEQYF
>-|TRBV27|TRBJ2-7|-
TGTGCCAGCACCACGGGAGCCGGGGGCGGTTTGGGGGAGCAGTACTTC
CASTTGAGGGLGEQYF
>-|TRBV5-1|TRBJ2-7|-
TGCGCCAGCAGCTTGGAAACAGGGTCCTACGAGCAGTACTTC
CASSLETGSYEQYF
>-|TRBV6-4|TRBJ1-2|-
TGTGCCAGCAGTGACTTTGGCTCCGGCTACACCTTC
CASSDFGSGYTF
>-|TRBV10-3|TRBJ2-7|-
TGTGCCATCAGTGAGGACAGGTTTTCCTACGAGCAGTACTTC
CAISEDRFSYEQYF
>-|TRBV5-1|TRBJ2-1|-
TGCGCCAGCAGCTTGGACAGGACTTCCTACAATGAGCAGTTCTTC
CASSLDRTSYNEQFF
>-|TRBV9|TRBJ2-3|-
TGTGCCAGCAGCGTTGGGACCCCGGGTACGCAGTATTTT
CASSVGTPGTQYF
>-|TRBV11-2|TRBJ2-7|-
TGTGCCAGCAGACAGCTCGGGGAGCAGTACTTC
CASRQLGEQYF
>once|TRBV6-5|TRBJ2-7|TRBD1
TGTGCCAGCAGTTACAGCCCGGACAGGTCCGAGCAGTACTTC
CASSYSPDRSEQYF
>-|TRBV28|TRBJ1-4|TRBD1
TGTGCCAGCAGTCCCCGGGACAGTAAGTTTGAAAAACTGTTTTTT
CASSPRDSKFEKLFF
>-|TRBV29-1|TRBJ2-1|-
TGCAGCGTTGAAGATCGTACCACCTACTACAATGAGCAGTTCTTC
CSVEDRTTYYNEQFF
>-|TRBV30|TRBJ2-7|-
TGTGCCTGGGACGATGGTAGCGTAACCTACGAGCAGTACTTC
CAWDDGSVTYEQYF
>-|TRBV10-3|TRBJ2-3|-
TGTGCCGTCCTATCAGCAGGGGCAGATACGCAGTATTTT
CAVLSAGADTQYF
>-|TRBV28|TRBJ1-3|-
TGTGCCAGCAGCCCTGGGGGGTCTGGAAACACCATATATTTT
CASSPGGSGNTIYF
>-|TRBV11-2|TRBJ2-2|-
TGTGCCAGCAGCCCAAGAGCTGGGACGAACACCGGGGAGCTGTTTTTT
CASSPRAGTNTGELFF
>-|TRBV7-8|TRBJ1-1|-
TGTGCCAGCAGCTTAGTCAGGGATCCATACACTGAAGCTTTCTTT
CASSLVRDPYTEAFF
>-|TRBV9|TRBJ2-2|-
TGTGCCAGCAACCGGGTGGGGGGACCGGAGCTGTTTTTT
CASNRVGGPELFF
>-|TRBV2|TRBJ2-1|-
TGTGCCAGCAGTGAAGGGGTCTTTTCCTACAATGAGCAGTTCTTC
CASSEGVFSYNEQFF
>once|TRBV4-1|TRBJ2-1|-
TGCGCCAGCAGCCAAAGGAGGAAGGAGGGGAACAATGAGCAGTTCTTC
CASSQRRKEGNNEQFF
>-|TRBV6-5|TRBJ2-2|TRBD2
TGTGCCAGCAGTTACGGGCGTAGCGGGGCCGGGGAGCTGTTTTTT
CASSYGRSGAGELFF
>-|TRBV5-1|TRBJ2-1|TRBD2
TGCGCCAGCAGCCCGGGCACGACTAGCGGGAGGGCGAATGAGCAGTTCTTC
CASSPGTTSGRANEQFF
>-|TRBV9|TRBJ1-5|-
TGTGCCAGCAGCCCTGAATGGGGGAATCAGCCCCAGCATTTT
CASSPEWGNQPQHF
>-|TRBV19|TRBJ2-7|TRBD2
TGTGCCAGTAGTACCGGGACTAACTACGAGCAGTACTTC
CASSTGTNYEQYF
>-|TRBV29-1|TRBJ2-7|-
TGCAGCGTTTTTAGTGACGAGCAGTACTTC
CSVFSDEQYF
>once|TRBV29-1|TRBJ1-2|-
TGCAGCGTTGAAGATCTCGTTGGGGACAACTATGGCTACACCTTC
CSVEDLVGDNYGYTF
>few|TRBV7-8|TRBJ1-4|-
TGTGCCAGCAGCGGGGGGGAAAAACTGTTTTTT
CASSGGEKLFF
>-|TRBV11-2|TRBJ2-7|TRBD1
TGTGCCAGCAGCTTAAACGGCCAGTTGGACAGGCGCTACTACGAGCAGTACTTC
CASSLNGQLDRRYYEQYF
>-|TRBV11-2|TRBJ2-7|-
TGTGCCAGCAGCTTAGGAATAGCGCACACCTACGAGCAGTACTTC
CASSLGIAHTYEQYF
>-|TRBV2|TRBJ2-7|-
TGTGCCAGCAAGGAGGGGGCTAATCACGAGCAGTACTTC
CASKEGANHEQYF
>-|TRBV25-1|TRBJ2-7|-
TGTGCCAGCAGTCCCCAGACCAGGTACGAGCAGTACTTC
CASSPQTRYEQYF
>once|TRBV10-3|TRBJ2-7|TRBD1
TGTGCCATCAAAATGGGACAGGGGAATTCCTACGAGCAGTACTTC
CAIKMGQGNSYEQYF
>once|TRBV28|TRBJ1-1|-
TGTGCCAGCAGTTTTAATAGGAATTCTTGGACTGAAGCTTTCTTT
CASSFNRNSWTEAFF
>-|TRBV4-1|TRBJ1-2|-
TGCGCCAGCAGCCAGGGGGCGGGTGGCTACACCTTC
CASSQGAGGYTF
>once|TRBV19|TRBJ2-7|TRBD2
TGTGCCAGTAGTATAGCTGGGACTAGCGGGTGGTACGAGCAGTACTTC
CASSIAGTSGWYEQYF
>-|TRBV27|TRBJ2-7|-
TGTGCCAGCAGCAAAAAGGGGGGAAAGGGCTACGAGCAGTACTTC
CASSKKGGKGYEQYF
>once|TRBV6-4|TRBJ2-5|TRBD2
TGTGCCAGACGACGGGTAGCGGGATGGAGGGAGACCCAGTACTTC
CARRRVAGWRETQYF
>few|TRBV6-5|TRBJ1-1|TRBD1
TGTGCCAGCAGTTACAGGACAGGGAACACTGAAGCTTTCTTT
CASSYRTGNTEAFF
>-|TRBV28|TRBJ2-1|TRBD1
TGTGCCAGCAGGCTTACAGGGGGAGGTAATGAGCAGTTCTTC
CASRLTGGGNEQFF
>once|TRBV7-2|TRBJ2-5|-
TGTGCCAGCAGTTCATTCCGGGGGCAAGAGACCCAGTACTTC
CASSSFRGQETQYF